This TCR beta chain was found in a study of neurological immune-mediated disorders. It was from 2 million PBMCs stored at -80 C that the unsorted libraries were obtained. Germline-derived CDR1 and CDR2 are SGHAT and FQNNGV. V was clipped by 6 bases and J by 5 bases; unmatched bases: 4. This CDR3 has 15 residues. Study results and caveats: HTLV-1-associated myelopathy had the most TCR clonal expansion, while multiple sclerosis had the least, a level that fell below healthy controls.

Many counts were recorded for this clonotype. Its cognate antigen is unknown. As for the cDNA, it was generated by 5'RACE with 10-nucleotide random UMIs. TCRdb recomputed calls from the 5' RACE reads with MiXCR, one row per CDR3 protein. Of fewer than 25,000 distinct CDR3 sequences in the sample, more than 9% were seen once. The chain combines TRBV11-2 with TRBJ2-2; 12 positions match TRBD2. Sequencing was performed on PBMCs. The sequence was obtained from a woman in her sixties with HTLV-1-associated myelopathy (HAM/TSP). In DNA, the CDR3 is TGTGCCAGCAGTCTAGCGGGGGGGCGAACCGGGGAGCTGTTTTTT. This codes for CASSLAGGRTGELFF.